This T cell receptor (beta chain) was obtained from a study of T cell changes during pregnancy in multiple sclerosis. Profiling relied on immunoSEQ multiplex PCR, and the TCRdb table lists in-frame clones only, not all of them. The data hold tens of thousands of clones, with approximately 90% observed a single time. The V gene lost 3 bases and the J gene lost 1 base, with 13 bases spanning the gap. In germline, CDR1 is LNHNV, CDR2 YYDKDF (reference sequence). The CDR3 consists of 16 residues. The rearrangement links TRBV15 to TRBJ2-1; D unresolved. This sequence was found in a female donor with multiple sclerosis, enrolled in a pregnancy study. Material: CD8+ T cells from peripheral blood mononuclear cells, obtained in the first trimester of pregnancy. CDR3 residues: CATSSVVTDSYNEQFF. In DNA, the CDR3 is TGTGCCACCAGCAGCGTTGTTACAGATTCCTACAATGAGCAGTTCTTC.